This T cell receptor beta chain was captured in a study of long-term antiretroviral therapy in people with HIV. Study as a whole: The earliest samples came about a decade before the 2015 immediate-ART recommendation.

Survey-level resolution applied to immunoSEQ assay v3.0. Profiled with immunoSEQ multiplex PCR; TCRdb holds only in-frame clones, not every one. Of 35,000 or so clones in the sample, over 90% were seen once. The CDR3 spans 15 residues. Trimming at V came to 1 base and at J to 3 bases, leaving 5 bases not matched to a gene. Germline assignment: CDR1 SGDLS and CDR2 YYNGEE. Study-wide results and limits: Clones that had undergone expansion before ART dominated the repertoire at all time points. An increase in diversity followed ART, yet levels stayed below transplant donor controls.

Note on this clone: The antigen is undetermined.

This TCR derives from a woman between 50 and 59 years old with HIV. Sequences were derived from unsorted PBMCs, sampled 4.1 years after starting antiretroviral therapy. This chain connects TRBV9 to TRBJ2-5; 8 nucleotides agree with TRBD1. The CDR3 sequence: CASSVRRGREETQYF. CDR3 DNA sequence: TGTGCCAGCAGCGTACGCAGGGGGCGGGAAGAGACCCAGTACTTC.